The 7 T cell receptor beta chains reported below all come from one sample, sequenced in a study of blood T cell repertoires in COVID-19. The table came from immunoSEQ multiplex PCR; TCRdb's copy has only in-frame clones and leaves some out. The sample comprises roughly 130,000 clones, over 75% of which are singletons, and roughly 4.3% rests with the top ten. The sample taken for sequencing was peripheral blood. All receptors come from a woman in her 70s with acute or convalescent COVID-19.

The chain joins TRBV6-5 to TRBJ2-5, with TRBD2 as a possible D gene (5 bases). This CDR3 has 15 residues. The germline CDR1 and CDR2 sequences are MNHEY and SVGAGI. V lost 6 bases to trimming and J lost 0 bases, with 14 bases between them. The CDR3 bases are TGTGCCAGCAGGGTCTCTCCTAGCTACCAAGAGACCCAGTACTTC. Its protein is CASRVSPSYQETQYF.

The V and J genes are TRBV10-3 and TRBJ1-2; D gene ambiguous. The CDR3 has 12 residues. V shed 2 bases and J shed 9 bases, with 10 bases lying between them. CDR1 and CDR2 (germline): ENHRY, SYGVKD. Here the CDR3 reads CAISEELISYTF. The CDR3, as DNA: TGTGCCATCAGTGAGGAGTTGATTAGCTACACCTTC.

A single count supports this clone. This sequence joins TRBV18 and TRBJ1-5; TRBD1 matches 10 bases. Unmatched junction bases numbered 12, after V lost 6 bases and J lost 1 base. Germline-derived CDR1 and CDR2 are KGHSH and LQKENI. The CDR3 has 18 amino acids. Here the CDR3 DNA reads TGTGCCAGCTCCTTAGTCCGGACAGGGGGAGAGAGCAATCAGCCCCAGCATTTT. It translates to CASSLVRTGGESNQPQHF.

The rearrangement links TRBV10-3 to TRBJ1-5; unclear D gene. The CDR3 covers 14 residues. V dropped 3 bases and J dropped 4 bases, with 10 bases sitting between them. Germline lookup yields CDR1 ENHRY and CDR2 SYGVKD. The chain's CDR3 is CAISDSVRNQPQHF. CDR3 DNA sequence: TGTGCCATCAGTGACAGTGTAAGAAATCAGCCCCAGCATTTT.

This sequence joins TRBV9 and TRBJ1-2; TRBD1 agrees at 9 bases. The V segment lost 3 bases and the J segment 7 bases; nucleotides outside the gene matches: 7. The CDR3 extends over 14 amino acids. Germline V gene lookup returns CDR1 SGDLS and CDR2 YYNGEE. The CDR3 loop reads CASSARTGASGYTF. Written as DNA, the CDR3 is TGTGCCAGCAGCGCGCGGACAGGGGCGAGTGGCTACACCTTC.

The rearrangement links TRBV28 to TRBJ2-3; maybe TRBD1 (6 bases). The CDR3 is 14 amino acids. V was pared by 6 bases and J by 3 bases, with 13 bases between. Germline V lookup: CDR1 MDHEN, CDR2 SYDVKM. In DNA, the CDR3 is TGTGCCAGCAGACCCCAGGGGAAAACAGATACGCAGTATTTT. This codes for CASRPQGKTDTQYF.

This clone was observed a handful of times. CDR3 protein: CSVAGGTQSYGYTF. Written as DNA, the CDR3 is TGCAGCGTTGCGGGGGGAACACAGTCTTATGGCTACACCTTC. The genes are TRBV29-1 and TRBJ1-2, with D maybe TRBD1 (5 bases). The V and J ends lost 4 bases and 5 bases respectively, with 17 bases between them. The CDR3 has 14 amino acids. The V gene's germline CDR1 is SQVTM and CDR2 ANQGSEA.